This TCR beta chain comes out of a study of cytomegalovirus exposure and HLA in healthy donors (dated by TCRdb to 2016 to 2017). The study in broad terms: In an earlier analysis of some 610 of the donors, about 260 Gb of sequence data and 117 million unique TCR beta sequences from about 179 million T cells were reported. High-throughput TCR immunosequencing, statistical association of individual TCRs with disease status, and machine learning were combined to predict cytomegalovirus infection status. About 300 gigabases of sequencing data and approximately 85 million unique TCR sequences were included in an early release covering around 650 HLA-typed donors. The study profiled the T cell repertoires of hundreds of subjects by immunosequencing and related them to cytomegalovirus serostatus. The aim of the study was to test whether cataloging public T cell receptors could identify signatures of past pathogen exposure. Genome-wide SNP genotypes for about 60% of the roughly 670 donors were used in a later genetic analysis, which treated that subset as a discovery cohort. A later analysis re-examined previously published TCR beta repertoires from 610 or so donors and added high-resolution HLA genotyping to investigate patterns of TCR occurrence. Across under 500 genotyped donors of the cohort, an average of roughly 200,000 unique TCR beta nucleotide sequences per donor were sequenced, and 15% to 20% of those sequences were non-productive. Of the roughly 400 genotyped donors, around 81% fell in the genetic ancestry cluster associated with self-reported Caucasian donors. The number of donors typed differed by locus, with 629-630 for A, B, C, DRB1 and DQB1, around 500 for DQA1, 600 to 610 for DPA1, and around 430 for DPB1. The later analysis used no new phenotypic data to find candidate immune exposures, relying instead on TCR beta sequences and their occurrence across donors. Several DR-DQ haplotypes were handled as single units for association and clustering because linkage in the cohort was strong. An earlier analysis of around 640 of the donors used high-throughput TCR beta sequencing to judge whether each TCR beta V gene segment behaved as functional or pseudogenic. Donor age, sex, ethnicity and CMV serostatus were collected together with the repertoire data. In addition to the first cohort of 500 to 850 subjects, a separate validation cohort of 120 different subjects was used. HLA typing included class I and class II loci at four-digit resolution. Every discovery cohort repertoire had been produced on one sequencing platform. Broad study findings and their caveats: Because the 87-base-pair reads could not distinguish some IMGT-functional V segments, including TRBV6-2 and TRBV6-3, those segments were excluded. The cohort was sequenced for TCR beta chains only, and without alpha or paired-chain data the features that could be detected were limited. A later genetic analysis reported fewer N-insertions in productive TCRs among donors in an Asian-associated ancestry cluster than the 666-donor mean. Because HLA typing was missing for some donors at each locus, association tests included only the typed subset. V-gene and J-gene trimming of TCR beta chains was associated with a missense DCLRE1C variant in a later genetic analysis, and the association was replicated in an independent cohort. Roughly uniform sequencing depth across donors was assumed in presence/absence analyses, although this assumption may not hold. In a later analysis, the rate of TCR association differed among HLA loci, with DRB1 alleles having the most associated TCRs and HLA-C alleles having the fewest. The study listed 150 to 200 TCR beta chains as associated with cytomegalovirus. A later analysis found that most CMV-associated TCR beta chains appeared HLA-restricted, with HLA associations seemingly driven largely by CMV exposure. In an earlier analysis of some 550 of the donors, most TCR beta V segments were observed in productive rearrangements about 90% or about 30% of the time, broadly matching IMGT annotations. A later analysis found that HLA-associated TCR beta chains were more clonally expanded and had lower generation probabilities than equally common non-associated chains. Linkage disequilibrium might explain the correlated functional status among segregating V segments, but an unknown experimental factor could not be excluded. In vitro tests confirmed that a few of the cytomegalovirus-associated TCR beta chains recognize cytomegalovirus antigens. Strong co-occurrence of HLA alleles, especially DR and DQ, made assigning TCR associations to individual alleles difficult. Most TCR sequences were seen in very few donors, while some public TCRs were found in many individuals. The authors suggested that the approach could potentially be extended to other disease states and immunological phenotypes. Several of the top co-occurrence clusters appeared to be linked to parvovirus B19, influenza, CMV and Epstein-Barr virus, according to a later analysis. A later analysis associated 17,000 or so TCR beta sequences with specific HLA alleles at a false discovery rate of 0.05. A further reported finding was that TCR beta sequences accurately predicted the HLA-A and HLA-B alleles for most subjects in the first cohort. Because counts were too low, roughly 18 rarely observed V segments, including chromosome 9 orphons, were left out of the earlier analysis of approximately 580 of the donors. A cluster of highly shared sequence variants was judged likely to represent a technical artifact of the sequencing pipeline. Cytomegalovirus status was reported to be diagnosed by the classifier with high specificity and sensitivity in both the original and validation cohorts. For the cohort, immune exposure information was limited to CMV serostatus.

Via the germline V gene (reference sequence), CDR1 is SEHNR and CDR2 FQNEAQ. Deletion took 1 base off V and 0 bases off J, with a span of 13 bases between the germline ends. The CDR3 sequence holds 16 residues, the cysteine and phenylalanine included. The CDR3 DNA has 48 bases and is translated from base 1. The cohort was made up of approximately 700 healthy bone marrow donors. Cohort members were all nominally healthy when sampled, although unrecorded immune exposures were likely present. The donor tested CMV seronegative, placing the donor among the 350 to 400 seronegative members of the cohort. Every donor gave a peripheral blood sample, and the peripheral blood mononuclear cells from that sample were used for TCR beta sequencing. The Qiagen DNeasy Blood Extraction Kit was used to extract genomic DNA from the blood cell samples. Note on this clone: The antigen this receptor binds is unknown. It has no much larger one-base neighbor in the sample; base qualities were not kept.

The protocol used for the library was the immunoSEQ multiplex PCR assay. For the multiplex PCR, a mixture combining 60 forward primers for TCR Vbeta segments and 13 reverse primers for TCR Jbeta segments was used. The CDR3 region of rearranged TCR beta genes was amplified from genomic DNA with a multiplex PCR assay. On the Illumina HiSeq System, the amplified TCR beta libraries were sequenced as 87-base-pair reads. Processing in the source paper ran as follows. A later analysis counted about 82 million unique TCR beta chains across the 500 to 850 repertoires, and roughly 10 million of these chains were shared by at least two donors. To remove PCR and sequencing errors, raw reads were error-corrected and collapsed into unique sequences using a nearest-neighbor algorithm that merged closely related sequences. CDR3 sequences were aligned to IMGT reference sequences to assign V, D and J gene segments. Each retained sequence needed at least a six-nucleotide match to both a V gene segment and a J gene segment. Rearrangements were classified as productive when the CDR3 lacked stop codons and remained in frame with V and J, and all other rearrangements were classified as non-productive. Following IMGT convention, CDR3 was defined as the stretch from the second conserved V-encoded cysteine to the conserved J-encoded phenylalanine. Sequences without an unambiguous match to a single V gene segment were excluded from the earlier analysis of almost 600 of the donors. In an earlier analysis of approximately 610 of the donors, V segments were called functional above 56.7% productive rearrangements and were called segregating when the between-donor standard deviation exceeded 5%. A statistical classification framework was developed to diagnose cytomegalovirus status using the catalog of TCR beta chain sequences. V and J gene assignment, in a later analysis, came from comparing TCR nucleotide sequences with IMGT/GENE-DB human TR gene sequences. In a later analysis, CDR3 sequences and most-parsimonious VDJ recombination scenarios were assigned using the TCRdist pipeline. In a later analysis, each TCR beta chain was defined by its CDR3 amino acid sequence together with its V-gene family, and reads lacking a unique V-gene family were excluded. As a way to deal with suspected cross-contamination and a sequencing artifact, a later analysis dropped over 550 nucleotide sequences that were highly shared and had low generation probability. A later analysis calculated a clonal expansion index for each public chain from normalized within-repertoire ranks of inferred template counts. In a later analysis, generation probabilities were computed using a VDJ recombination model fitted to out-of-frame rearrangements, and the results were checked against IGoR. In a later analysis, TCR-TCR, TCR-HLA and TCR-CMV co-occurrence was scored with hypergeometric tests, and a repertoire-size bias correction was applied to TCR pairs. In a later analysis, false discovery rates were estimated by permuting HLA or CMV assignments 20 times. In a later analysis, co-occurring TCRs were grouped using DBSCAN, with TCRdist sequence similarity added in when clustering inside HLA-allele-positive subsets. Repertoires with fewer than 30,000 or more than 120,000 public chains were left out of co-occurrence clustering, as were a handful of repertoires with anomalous nucleotide sharing. Held by TCRdb, this immuneACCESS table contains in-frame sequences only and omits some clones. Under half of the omission traces to an unresolved V gene where checked; the cause of the rest is unknown. V and J calls and clone size are those listed in that table; D and trimming were worked out from the DNA. This sample lists roughly 100,000 clones; 65% to 85% were detected once. The ten largest make up roughly 6.1% of the sample.

The sequence was obtained from a man aged 18-30 years in good health and CMV-seronegative. Recombination linked TRBV7-9 to TRBJ2-7; TRBD2 could be the D gene, as 6 bases match. The sequenced sample consisted of PBMCs. For the CDR3, the sequence is CASSLVVAAFSYEQYF. The DNA sequence reads TGTGCCAGCAGCTTAGTAGTAGCGGCTTTCTCCTACGAGCAGTACTTC. Where the CDR3 stops, the reference TRBV7-9 and TRBJ2-7 genes take over; the full variable domain is DTGVSQNPRHKITKRGQNVTFRCDPISEHNRLYWYRQTLGQGPEFLTYFQNEAQLEKSRLLSDRFSAERPKGSFSTLEIQRTEQGDSAMYLCASSLVVAAFSYEQYFGPGTRLTVT.